This entry describes one TCR beta chain. Its antigen is currently not known. Per-base quality was not reported, and no clone a single base away is much larger than it. This sample is part of a study of T cells after posttransplantation cyclophosphamide (dated by TCRdb to the mid-2010s). Describing the broader study: T cell repertoire reconstitution was tracked by TRB sequencing after myeloablative bone marrow transplantation in which posttransplantation cyclophosphamide was used as GVHD prophylaxis. Antigen receptor sequencing covered samples from approximately 32 PTCy-treated patients and 15 to 20 of their related bone marrow donors. Blood from all 30 or so PTCy patients with 1-year posttransplant specimens was subjected to TRB sequencing. In 3 patients, TRB sequencing was also performed on up to roughly 3 more blood samples taken 2 to 5.2 years after transplant, and in 4 patients, pretransplant blood was also TRB-sequenced. Because TRA and TRB clonality were tightly correlated in 8 or 9 samples, subsequent TCR analyses were focused on TRB only. Public TRB sequences were queried against a database of over 3,600 sequences associated with responses to pathogens, tumor antigens, self-antigens and alloantigens. Results and caveats for the whole study, not just this receptor: Across 45 patients, recipient CMV seropositivity and CMV reactivation were highly associated with TRB clonality; PTCy diversity was similar to CNI/methotrexate controls. The TRB repertoires of T cells infiltrating skin or the GI tract showed only limited overlap with the TRB repertoires found in blood. Donor-recipient similarity was low at 1-2 months but increased during the first year, and donor CD8+ memory clones often dominated later blood repertoires.

Genomic DNA was the input for TRB sequencing, which was run either with the immunoSEQ assay at survey resolution or with the hsTCRB kit. The authors' analysis ran thus. Initial read processing used immunoSEQ software, and repertoire analyses used the LymphoSeq R package. For each TRB dataset, clonality was calculated as 1 minus normalized Shannon entropy, and the Gini coefficient was computed as well. Phenotypes of unsorted samples were inferred by mapping TRB sequences from sorted subsets of the recipient or donor onto the same recipient's unsorted samples. TCRdb limited this immuneACCESS table to in-frame rearrangements with V and J called. A share of clones is missing; checked studies link under half to unresolved V genes, and the rest is unexplained. Clonal size and the V and J genes are those of that table, whereas D and trimming came from the DNA. The sample data list under 50,000 clones, and about 90% of these were observed just once. The ten largest clonotypes hold under 2.5% of the sample.

Reading from cysteine to valine, the CDR3 counts 14 amino acids. Just CDR3 DNA is preserved here, 42 bases in frame from base 1. CDR1 and CDR2 are drawn from the germline V gene: MGHRA, YSYEKL. The germline V end is reduced by 0 bases and the J end by 10 bases; junction bases left unmatched: 7. The treatment or condition label, as the study defines it: high-dose cyclophosphamide on days +3 and +4 as single-agent GVHD prophylaxis. PTCy patients received busulfan and fludarabine conditioning, a related or unrelated marrow graft, and cyclophosphamide on days +3 and +4. PTCy-treated patients came from a prospective multi-institutional clinical trial. Mononuclear cells from peripheral blood and bone marrow were separated by Ficoll-Hypaque density centrifugation and then cryopreserved.

The sequence derives from a male patient aged 55 to 70 who received an allogeneic stem cell transplant from a related donor and was CMV-positive. Following a transplant, some T cells may be graft donor cells, not patient cells. The chain is assembled from TRBV4-1 and TRBJ2-7; 9 of the junction bases match TRBD2. Sequenced material: PBMCs, taken 55 to 70 days after allogeneic stem cell transplant with posttransplant cyclophosphamide. CDR3 loop: CASSQESGGTPQYV. The nucleotides are TGCGCCAGCAGCCAAGAAAGCGGGGGGACCCCCCAGTACGTC.